The 21 T cell receptor beta chains below come from one sample, sequenced in a study of cytomegalovirus exposure and HLA in healthy donors. Generated by immunoSEQ multiplex PCR, the TCRdb table keeps only in-frame clones and is missing some. The table includes 120,000 to 150,000 clones, approximately 90% detected once. The specimen sequenced was PBMCs. The receptors were sampled from a young man in good health and CMV-seronegative.

This clone has only a few counts. The junction does not match germline at one end; this may be a read error. This chain connects TRBV7-9 to TRBJ2-1, with TRBD2 identical over 8 bases. The CDR3 spans 12 residues. Germline V gene sequence: CDR1 SEHNR, CDR2 FQNEAQ (reference sequence). The CDR3 DNA reads TGTGCCAGCAGCTTACGTTCTAGCGGGCGTCTCTTC. It specifies CASSLRSSGRLF.

V usage is TRBV5-4 and J usage is TRBJ2-1, with 13 positions matching TRBD2. The germline V gene encodes CDR1 SGHNT and CDR2 YYREEE (reference sequence). The trim removed 5 bases at V and 7 bases at J, leaving 9 bases unmatched. CDR3 length equals 16 residues. The CDR3 region has the DNA TGTGCCAGCAGTGTAGAGGGACTAGCGGGAAGTAATGAGCAGTTCTTC. This encodes CASSVEGLAGSNEQFF.

The genes are TRBV15 and TRBJ1-2; TRBD1 matches at 7 bases. Germline V gene lookup returns CDR1 LNHNV and CDR2 YYDKDF (reference sequence). The CDR3 loop spans 15 amino acids. Trimming cost V 3 bases and J 4 bases; bases outside gene matches: 8. CDR3 sequence: CATSRDKGQRYGYTF. CDR3 bases: TGTGCCACCAGCAGGGATAAGGGACAGCGCTATGGCTACACCTTC.

The gene calls are TRBV13 and TRBJ2-1, with D possibly being TRBD2 (6 bases). Germline V gene sequence: CDR1 PRHDT, CDR2 FYEKMQ (reference sequence). The CDR3 length is 18 residues. Between the trimmed V and J ends, which lost 5 bases and 0 bases, there was a span of 20 bases. In DNA, the CDR3 is TGTGCCAGCAGCCCGAGCTATCCGGGGCGGGACTCCTACAATGAGCAGTTCTTC. Translation: CASSPSYPGRDSYNEQFF.

This chain links TRBV9 with TRBJ2-1, with TRBD2 identical over 15 bases. Germline V CDR1 and CDR2: SGDLS, YYNGEE. The V segment lost 3 bases and the J segment 10 bases; nucleotides outside the gene matches: 5. This CDR3 comprises 15 residues. This CDR3 reads CASSAGLAGGQEQFF. The CDR3 DNA reads TGTGCCAGCAGCGCCGGACTAGCGGGGGGGCAAGAGCAGTTCTTC.

This clone has just one count. This chain connects TRBV5-4 to TRBJ2-7, with TRBD2 matching 9 bases. The trim removed 0 bases at V and 3 bases at J, leaving 7 bases unmatched. The CDR3 runs to 16 residues. Germline V lookup: CDR1 SGHNT, CDR2 YYREEE (reference sequence). The CDR3 bases are TGTGCCAGCAGCTTGGGAGCGACTAGCGGAAACTACGAGCAGTACGTC. Its translation: CASSLGATSGNYEQYV.

This clone was found a few times. The chain has TRBV5-8 and TRBJ1-2, with 7 bases lining up with TRBD1. Looked up from germline, CDR1 is SGHTS and CDR2 is YDEGEE. The trim removed 4 bases at V and 8 bases at J, leaving 14 bases unmatched. The CDR3 extends over 15 amino acids. The CDR3 spells CASSLGQSYTGGYTF. In DNA, the CDR3 is TGTGCCAGCAGCCTGGGACAGTCCTATACTGGGGGCTACACCTTC. Together with reference TRBV5-8 and TRBJ1-2, the CDR3 gives the full variable domain: EAGVTQSPTHLIKTRGQQATLRCSPISGHTSVYWYQQALGLGLQFLLWYDEGEERNRGNFPPRFSGRQFPNYSSELNVNALELEDSALYLCASSLGQSYTGGYTFGSGTRLTVV.

This sequence joins TRBV21-1 and TRBJ1-1; the DNA was not used to check the table's D call, TRBD1. TRBV21-1 is designated a pseudogene. The CDR3 loop spans 18 amino acids. The CDR3 reads CASSQSAGTGGRNTEAFF. CDR3 DNA: TGTGCCAGCAGCCAATCGGCGGGGACAGGGGGCAGGAACACTGAAGCTTTCTTT.

The gene calls are TRBV15 and TRBJ2-1; 10 bases fit TRBD2. V gave up 2 bases and J gave up 7 bases; unmatched junction bases: 11. Germline loops: CDR1 LNHNV, CDR2 YYDKDF (reference sequence). CDR3 size: 17 residues. CDR3 coding DNA: TGTGCCACCAGCAGACCTCTTGAGCGGGAGGGTAAGAATGAGCAGTTCTTC. Translation gives CATSRPLEREGKNEQFF. The full variable domain, with the rest looked up from reference TRBV15 and TRBJ2-1, is DAMVIQNPRYQVTQFGKPVTLSCSQTLNHNVMYWYQQKSSQAPKLLFHYYDKDFNNEADTPDNFQSRRPNTSFCFLDIRSPGLGDTAMYLCATSRPLEREGKNEQFFGPGTRLTVL.

The chain carries TRBV6-1 and TRBJ2-7, with a tentative D call TRBD1 (6 bases). Trimming left V 7 bases short and J 3 bases short, with 10 bases between. The CDR3 spans 12 residues. Germline values: CDR1 MNHNS, CDR2 SASEGT. The CDR3 nucleotides read TGTGCCAGCAAGACAGGCTTCTACGAGCAGTACTTC. Residues: CASKTGFYEQYF.

The V and J genes are TRBV7-7 and TRBJ2-1, with TRBD2 matching over 16 bases. This CDR3 has 16 residues. Germline trimming cut 5 bases from V and 8 bases from J; bases unmatched to any gene: 6. Germline CDR1 SSHAT, CDR2 FNYEAQ (reference sequence). The CDR3: CASSKGLAGGLDEQFF. The CDR3 nucleotides are TGTGCCAGCAGCAAGGGACTAGCGGGAGGGCTTGATGAGCAGTTCTTC.

The V call is TRBV11-3, the J call TRBJ2-3; 9 positions agree with TRBD1. Unmatched junction bases numbered 11, after V lost 1 base and J lost 0 bases. The CDR3 runs 19 residues. Germline loops: CDR1 SGHNT, CDR2 YENEEA. The DNA for the CDR3 is TGTGCCAGCAGCTTAGGTCCTGGAACCGGGACAGGGAGCACAGATACGCAGTATTTT. Its protein is CASSLGPGTGTGSTDTQYF.

This chain's CDR3 is CASESSSRETQYF. CDR3 nucleotides: TGTGCCAGCGAAAGTTCGAGCCGGGAGACCCAGTACTTC. The chain uses TRBV6-1 and TRBJ2-5; D gene uncertain. Per germline, CDR1 MNHNS and CDR2 SASEGT. This CDR3 is 13 amino acids long. The V and J ends lost 8 bases and 5 bases respectively, with 15 bases between them.

CDR3: CASSPSNTEAFF. In DNA form, the CDR3 reads TGTGCCAGCTCACCCTCGAACACTGAAGCTTTCTTT. The chain couples TRBV18 to TRBJ1-1; D is ambiguous. The V end was cut by 3 bases, the J end by 1 base, with 3 bases between. The germline V gene encodes CDR1 KGHSH and CDR2 LQKENI. CDR3 length: 12 residues.

The rearrangement uses TRBV13 and TRBJ1-2; maybe TRBD1 (6 bases). Trimming took off 0 bases at V and 0 bases at J, with 11 bases between the two ends. The CDR3 length is 16 residues. The germline V gene has CDR1 PRHDT and CDR2 FYEKMQ (reference sequence). The CDR3 reads CASSLGDSPSNYGYTF. CDR3 in DNA: TGTGCCAGCAGCTTAGGGGACAGCCCCTCTAACTATGGCTACACCTTC.

The chain joins TRBV7-9 to TRBJ1-4, with D possibly being TRBD1 (6 bases). The V and J ends lost 5 bases and 2 bases respectively, with 12 bases between them. The CDR3 sequence is 15 residues long. Germline V gives CDR1 SEHNR, CDR2 FQNEAQ (reference sequence). The CDR3 here is CASSTQGSTNEKLFF. The CDR3 region has the DNA TGTGCCAGCAGCACCCAGGGGTCGACTAATGAAAAACTGTTTTTT. Combining the CDR3 with reference TRBV7-9 and TRBJ1-4 gives the whole variable domain DTGVSQNPRHKITKRGQNVTFRCDPISEHNRLYWYRQTLGQGPEFLTYFQNEAQLEKSRLLSDRFSAERPKGSFSTLEIQRTEQGDSAMYLCASSTQGSTNEKLFFGSGTQLSVL.

J is TRBJ2-1 and V is TRBV4-3; 11 bases match TRBD2. The CDR3 consists of 17 residues. The germline V gene encodes CDR1 LGHNA and CDR2 YSLEER. Trimming removed 0 bases from V and 9 bases from J; junction bases left unmatched: 10. CDR3 bases: TGCGCCAGCAGCCAAGATTGGGGGGCTAGCGGGAGGTTTGAGCAGTTCTTC. It yields the protein CASSQDWGASGRFEQFF.

The chain links TRBV7-2 to TRBJ2-5; tentative D call: TRBD1 (5 bases). V lost 1 base and J 4 bases, leaving 13 bases between the germline ends. From germline, CDR1 is SGHTA and CDR2 FQGNSA. The CDR3 has 15 residues. DNA for the CDR3: TGTGCCAGCAGCTTAGGACCCCAAAGGGGAGAGACCCAGTACTTC. Its translation: CASSLGPQRGETQYF.

V and J are TRBV6-6 and TRBJ1-1; 8 bases are a match to TRBD1. Germline V gene lookup returns CDR1 MNHNY and CDR2 SVGAGI (reference sequence). Trimming removed 8 bases from V and 0 bases from J; junction bases left unmatched: 11. The CDR3 has 16 residues. CDR3 bases: TGTGCCAGCGGGAGATCAGGGGGCGTCATGAACACTGAAGCTTTCTTT. It translates to CASGRSGGVMNTEAFF.

The count of this clone is one. In DNA form, the CDR3 reads TGTGCCAGTACCCCTCCGGGGGGGCCCTCTGAGCAGTTCTTC. Protein: CASTPPGGPSEQFF. The gene calls are TRBV19 and TRBJ2-1, with 8 bases identical to TRBD2. CDR3 size: 14 residues. V shed 7 bases and J 9 bases; nucleotides not matched to a gene: 11. Germline CDR1 reads LNHDA; CDR2 reads SQIVND (reference sequence).

This chain uses TRBV30 with TRBJ1-5; tentatively, D is TRBD1 (5 bases). Trimming took off 2 bases at V and 0 bases at J, with 11 bases between the two ends. This CDR3 comprises 15 residues. The germline gives CDR1 GTSNPN, CDR2 SVGIG (reference sequence). As DNA, the CDR3 is TGTGCCTGGAGTAGTAGGGGTAATAGCAATCAGCCCCAGCATTTT. As protein: CAWSSRGNSNQPQHF.